This TCR beta chain was captured by sequencing in a study of blood T cells in healthy people across ages. Germline CDR1 and CDR2: MNHEY and SVGAGI. CDR3 size: 17 residues. V gave up 0 bases and J gave up 4 bases, with 18 bases separating them. To note about this clonotype: Its antigen is not known.

Sample donors were healthy Caucasian individuals that came from Russia, aged roughly 6 to 95. Primers used in a second PCR of roughly 6 to 11 cycles were a sample-barcoded 5' primer and a J-beta primer mix. A template-switch adaptor with 12 random nucleotides tagged each cDNA molecule. TCRdb used MiXCR to reprocess the 5' RACE reads, holding one entry per CDR3 protein. Of about a million distinct CDR3 sequences listed, 30% to 40% are singletons. Study-wide points: Possibly, changes in expanded clonotypes were confounded because donor CMV status was unknown.

The specimen was blood. This TCR came from a man aged 18 to 30 in good health. The V and J genes are TRBV6-5 and TRBJ1-1; D is unclear. The CDR3 nucleotides read TGTGCCAGCAGTTACTCCAAATGGGCCTTTCTGGGCACTGAAGCTTTCTTT. It yields the protein CASSYSKWAFLGTEAFF.